This T cell receptor (beta chain) is drawn from a study of blood T cell repertoires in COVID-19. As for the study in general: PBMCs, B-cell-depleted T cells, or T cells were the source of the cDNA or gDNA that made up the material.

Assay used: immunoSEQ multiplex PCR; TCRdb lists only in-frame clones, some missing. This sample has around 260,000 clones, with roughly 80% found just once. The material sequenced was peripheral blood. This clonotype was sampled from a man in his sixties with acute or convalescent COVID-19.

The CDR3 spells CASSLGTGAYEQYF. The DNA for the CDR3 is TGTGCCAGCAGCTTAGGGACAGGGGCCTACGAGCAGTACTTC. The V gene is TRBV13, the J gene TRBJ2-7; the match to TRBD1 covers 8 bases. V gave up 0 bases and J gave up 2 bases; unmatched junction bases: 0. The germline V gene encodes CDR1 PRHDT and CDR2 FYEKMQ (reference sequence). The CDR3 contains 14 residues.